These 32 T cell receptor beta chains were sequenced from one sample in a study of control samples from healthy donors and cancer patients. Here immunoSEQ multiplex PCR was the method, and the copy in TCRdb shows in-frame clones only, minus some. The sample records 45,000 to 55,000 clones, about 95% being singletons. The sample comprised blood. The source is a man aged 30 to 45 in good health.

This chain connects TRBV15 to TRBJ1-2, with D unresolved. This CDR3 region has 14 residues. Germline V gives CDR1 LNHNV, CDR2 YYDKDF (reference sequence). Trimming took off 5 bases at V and 4 bases at J, with 14 bases between the two ends. In DNA, the CDR3 is TGTGCCACCAGCGGAGGGAGGGTGGGCTATGGCTACACCTTC. It specifies CATSGGRVGYGYTF.

The J gene is TRBJ2-7, the V gene TRBV4-3; 8 bases match TRBD1. CDR3 size: 15 residues. V shed 1 base, J shed 2 bases, and the junction held 4 bases outside the gene matches. Germline-derived CDR1 and CDR2 are LGHNA and YSLEER. The CDR3 sequence: CASSQGTGTTYEQYF. The DNA for the CDR3 is TGCGCCAGCAGCCAAGGGACAGGGACCACCTACGAGCAGTACTTC.

This rearrangement joins TRBV7-8 to TRBJ1-3, with D possibly matching TRBD1 (5 bases). CDR1 and CDR2 (germline): SGHVS, FQNEAQ. The CDR3 has 17 amino acids. V lost 1 base and J 0 bases, leaving 13 bases between the germline ends. The CDR3 DNA reads TGTGCCAGCAGCTTAGGCCTCCGGGGGACCTCTGGAAACACCATATATTTT. Its translation: CASSLGLRGTSGNTIYF.

This chain links TRBV6-5 with TRBJ2-1; possibly TRBD2 for D (6 bases). Germline CDR1 and CDR2: MNHEY and SVGAGI. The length of the CDR3 is 12 residues. V lost 0 bases, J lost 12 bases, and 9 bases lay in between. Written as DNA, the CDR3 is TGTGCCAGCAGTTACTCGGGGGGAAGGCAGTTCTTC. Protein sequence: CASSYSGGRQFF.

The CDR3 region has the DNA TGTGCCAGCTCACCCCCCAGGGAGGCCAATGAGCAGTTCTTC. It yields the protein CASSPPREANEQFF. The genes are TRBV18 and TRBJ2-1, with D perhaps TRBD2 (6 bases). V lost 3 bases and J lost 6, with 12 bases in between. The CDR3 is 14 amino acids. The germline V gene encodes CDR1 KGHSH and CDR2 LQKENI.

The CDR3 protein is CASSPPRPNEQFF. Written as DNA, the CDR3 is TGTGCCAGCTCACCACCGAGACCGAATGAGCAGTTCTTC. The chain links TRBV18 to TRBJ2-1, with D uncertain. Between the trimmed V and J ends, which lost 0 bases and 7 bases, there was a span of 7 bases. CDR1 is KGHSH, CDR2 LQKENI, per germline. The CDR3 covers 13 residues.

The chain is built from TRBV5-4 and TRBJ2-7, with D perhaps matching TRBD2 (6 bases). Trimming pared 2 bases from V and 2 bases from J, leaving 14 bases between. The CDR3 contains 15 residues. Germline V gives CDR1 SGHNT, CDR2 YYREEE (reference sequence). The CDR3 protein is CASSFGTPITYEQYF. The CDR3 nucleotides read TGTGCCAGCAGCTTTGGGACTCCCATCACCTACGAGCAGTACTTC.

The chain couples TRBV11-1 to TRBJ2-5; no firm D call. The germline V gene encodes CDR1 SGHAT and CDR2 FQDESV (reference sequence). V shed 1 base and J shed 5 bases, with 14 bases lying between them. The CDR3 covers 15 residues. CDR3 in amino acids: CASSLESSAVETQYF. As DNA, the CDR3 is TGTGCCAGCAGCTTAGAGTCGTCGGCGGTGGAGACCCAGTACTTC.

The rearrangement links TRBV28 to TRBJ1-6, with D tentatively TRBD1 (6 bases). Trimming cost V 4 bases and J 11 bases, with 12 bases left between them. The germline V gene encodes CDR1 MDHEN and CDR2 SYDVKM. The CDR3 loop spans 13 amino acids. CDR3 sequence (DNA): TGTGCCAGCAGTTCGGAGAGGGACACACCCCTCCACTTT. Protein sequence: CASSSERDTPLHF.

The chain uses TRBV5-1 and TRBJ1-4; TRBD1 matches at 8 bases. CDR3 length: 15 amino acids. The germline gives CDR1 SGHRS, CDR2 YFSETQ. V trimming: 5 bases; J trimming: 3 bases; junction bases outside the gene matches: 6. This chain's CDR3 is CASRSQGAANEKLFF. CDR3 bases: TGCGCCAGCAGATCCCAGGGGGCAGCTAATGAAAAACTGTTTTTT.

The J gene is TRBJ2-3, the V gene TRBV29-1; either TRBD1 or TRBD2 may supply D (5 bases each). Germline V gene sequence: CDR1 SQVTM, CDR2 ANQGSEA. The CDR3 runs 15 residues. Trimming stripped 7 bases from V and 0 bases from J, with 17 bases between. CDR3 sequence (DNA): TGCAGCGGAACCGGGACGTCAACTAGCACAGATACGCAGTATTTT. Residues: CSGTGTSTSTDTQYF.

The chain has TRBV27 and TRBJ2-7; a possible D gene is TRBD1 (6 bases). Trimming took 3 bases from V and 5 from J, leaving 11 bases between them. Germline V gene sequence: CDR1 MNHEY, CDR2 SMNVEV (reference sequence). This CDR3 comprises 13 residues. The DNA for the CDR3 is TGTGCCAGCAGTTTTTACAGGGCCCACGAGCAGTACTTC. Its protein is CASSFYRAHEQYF.

V gene TRBV4-1 combines with J gene TRBJ1-5; no clear D. The CDR3 has 16 residues. The V gene lost 5 bases and the J gene lost 2 bases, with 16 bases spanning the gap. CDR1 and CDR2 from the germline V gene are MGHRA and YSYEKL. CDR3 sequence: CASSAALIGGNQPQHF. CDR3 nucleotides: TGCGCCAGCAGCGCGGCGTTAATTGGGGGCAATCAGCCCCAGCATTTT.

The chain employs TRBV19 and TRBJ2-4; a weak D match, TRBD1 (5 bases). Germline CDR1 is LNHDA and CDR2 is SQIVND (reference sequence). The CDR3 sequence is 15 residues long. Trimming took off 1 base at V and 2 bases at J, with 9 bases between the two ends. The CDR3 spells CASSIGTTPKNIQYF. Here the CDR3 DNA reads TGTGCCAGTAGTATAGGGACAACCCCCAAAAACATTCAGTACTTC.

The V gene is TRBV9, the J gene TRBJ2-5, with D hard to call. The DNA end favors TRBJ2-7, so the J call may be wrong. The CDR3 is made up of 15 amino acids. The germline CDR1 and CDR2 sequences are SGDLS and YYNGEE. CDR3 in amino acids: CASSPRLDSPYEQYF. CDR3 bases: TGTGCCAGCAGCCCCCGACTCGACTCTCCCTACGAGCAGTACTTC.

This clone was found once. This chain connects TRBV27 to TRBJ2-3; the match to TRBD1 covers 11 bases. With V trimmed by 6 bases and J by 5 bases, 13 bases remained unmatched. The CDR3 covers 17 residues. Germline-derived CDR1 and CDR2 are MNHEY and SMNVEV (reference sequence). CDR3 nucleotides: TGTGCCAGCAGCCGACCCTCGGACAGGGGGCGGGTAGATACGCAGTATTTT. Its translation: CASSRPSDRGRVDTQYF.

The chain combines TRBV25-1 with TRBJ1-1; the D is unclear. The CDR3 is 14 amino acids. Germline V gene sequence: CDR1 MGHDK, CDR2 SYGVNS. V lost 1 base, J lost 1 base, and 7 bases lay in between. The DNA for the CDR3 is TGTGCCAGCAGTGAATTAACTCCGAACACTGAAGCTTTCTTT. Its translation: CASSELTPNTEAFF. The variable domain in full, completed from reference TRBV25-1 and TRBJ1-1, reads EADIYQTPRYLVIGTGKKITLECSQTMGHDKMYWYQQDPGMELHLIHYSYGVNSTEKGDLSSESTVSRIRTEHFPLTLESARPSHTSQYLCASSELTPNTEAFFGQGTRLTVV.

This chain uses TRBV4-1 with TRBJ2-1; tentatively, D is TRBD2 (5 bases). Per germline, CDR1 MGHRA and CDR2 YSYEKL. V was pared by 1 base and J by 8 bases, with 18 bases between. This CDR3 is built from 16 residues. CDR3 nucleotide sequence: TGCGCCAGCAGCCAAGGACCGTTAGGCTCCGGGGATGAGCAGTTCTTC. Translated: CASSQGPLGSGDEQFF.

The V and J genes are TRBV13 and TRBJ2-2; D not certain. This CDR3 has 13 amino acids. V was pared by 5 bases and J by 4 bases, with 8 bases between. Per the germline V gene, CDR1 is PRHDT and CDR2 is FYEKMQ (reference sequence). CDR3: CASSLRGTGELFF. The CDR3 region has the DNA TGTGCCAGCAGCCTCCGAGGCACCGGGGAGCTGTTTTTT. Full variable domain (remainder filled in from reference TRBV13 and TRBJ2-2): AAGVIQSPRHLIKEKRETATLKCYPIPRHDTVYWYQQGPGQDPQFLISFYEKMQSDKGSIPDRFSAQQFSDYHSELNMSSLELGDSALYFCASSLRGTGELFFGEGSRLTVL.

The chain links TRBV7-8 to TRBJ2-7; 7 bases line up with TRBD2. With V trimmed by 1 base and J by 4 bases, 10 bases remained unmatched. The CDR3 contains 16 residues. Germline V gene lookup returns CDR1 SGHVS and CDR2 FQNEAQ. The CDR3 nucleotides read TGTGCCAGCAGCTTAGTGACTAGCAGAACAATGTACGAGCAGTACTTC. Protein product: CASSLVTSRTMYEQYF.

The rearrangement joins TRBV28 to TRBJ2-3, with 10 positions matching TRBD2. CDR1 MDHEN and CDR2 SYDVKM come from the germline V gene. The CDR3 has 14 residues. V trimming: 7 bases; J trimming: 4 bases; junction bases outside the gene matches: 5. CDR3 amino acids: CASNPGLASDTQYF. DNA for the CDR3: TGTGCCAGCAACCCGGGACTAGCGTCAGATACGCAGTATTTT.

V is TRBV5-6 and J is TRBJ2-5, with D perhaps TRBD2 (6 bases). Germline lookup yields CDR1 SGHDT and CDR2 YYEEEE. V was pared by 2 bases and J by 2 bases, with 10 bases between. This CDR3 is built from 14 residues. In nucleotides, the CDR3 is TGTGCCAGCAGCTTAGGCCTAGCGCAAGAGACCCAGTACTTC. Protein product: CASSLGLAQETQYF.

V usage is TRBV5-6 and J usage is TRBJ1-1, with TRBD1 matching 7 bases. Germline CDR1 and CDR2: SGHDT and YYEEEE. Trimming at V came to 2 bases and at J to 8 bases, leaving 3 bases not matched to a gene. CDR3 size: 12 residues. CDR3 region: CASSFLDREAFF. The CDR3, as DNA: TGTGCCAGCAGCTTCTTGGACAGGGAAGCTTTCTTT.

The chain combines TRBV2 with TRBJ2-6; 9 bases are shared with TRBD1. This CDR3 is built from 18 residues. Germline assignment: CDR1 SNHLY and CDR2 FYNNEI. Trimming cost V 4 bases and J 0 bases; bases outside gene matches: 7. The CDR3 reads CASSGPGQGGSGANVLTF. CDR3 nucleotides: TGTGCCAGCAGTGGCCCGGGACAGGGTGGCTCTGGGGCCAACGTCCTGACTTTC.

The rearrangement joins TRBV19 to TRBJ2-7, with 10 positions matching TRBD2. This CDR3 contains 15 residues. Germline CDR1 LNHDA, CDR2 SQIVND (reference sequence). The V and J ends lost 3 bases and 4 bases, in that order; junction bases with no gene match: 6. CDR3 amino acids: CASSIGAGGHYEQYF. The CDR3 DNA sequence: TGTGCCAGTAGTATCGGAGCGGGAGGGCATTACGAGCAGTACTTC. Supplemented by reference TRBV19 and TRBJ2-7, the full variable domain reads DGGITQSPKYLFRKEGQNVTLSCEQNLNHDAMYWYRQDPGQGLRLIYYSQIVNDFQKGDIAEGYSVSREKKESFPLTVTSAQKNPTAFYLCASSIGAGGHYEQYFGPGTRLTVT.

The rearrangement links TRBV9 to TRBJ1-1; D call uncertain. This CDR3 spans 14 amino acids. V gave up 5 bases and J gave up 0 bases, with 11 bases separating them. Germline V gene lookup returns CDR1 SGDLS and CDR2 YYNGEE. CDR3: CASSEIPMNTEAFF. The CDR3 bases are TGTGCCAGCAGTGAGATTCCAATGAACACTGAAGCTTTCTTT.

J is TRBJ2-7 and V is TRBV4-3; no reliable D call. CDR3 length: 14 residues. Trimming stripped 0 bases from V and 7 bases from J, with 13 bases between. CDR1 is LGHNA and CDR2 is YSLEER in the germline V gene. Here the CDR3 DNA reads TGCGCCAGCAGCCAAGATCACTCGGTCGGGGAGCAGTACTTC. Protein: CASSQDHSVGEQYF.

This chain uses TRBV7-9 with TRBJ1-4; D not certain. This CDR3 has 16 amino acids. Trimming pared 5 bases from V and 0 bases from J, leaving 13 bases between. The germline V gene encodes CDR1 SEHNR and CDR2 FQNEAQ (reference sequence). CDR3 sequence reads: CASSPGNFATNEKLFF. In nucleotides, the CDR3 is TGTGCCAGCAGCCCCGGGAACTTTGCAACTAATGAAAAACTGTTTTTT.

The chain combines TRBV19 with TRBJ2-3; D might be TRBD2 (6 bases). The CDR3 sequence is 14 residues long. The V gene's germline CDR1 is LNHDA and CDR2 SQIVND (reference sequence). V was clipped by 3 bases and J by 4 bases, with 11 bases between them. The CDR3 nucleotides read TGTGCCAGTAGTATCGGAGGGGATGCAGATACGCAGTATTTT. Amino acids: CASSIGGDADTQYF.

The chain combines TRBV14 with TRBJ1-1; no clear D. The germline gives CDR1 SGHDN, CDR2 FVKESK. This CDR3 contains 14 residues. Trimming cost V 10 bases and J 0 bases, with 15 bases left between them. As DNA, the CDR3 is TGTGCCACCACTCCCCGGATTATGAACACTGAAGCTTTCTTT. Protein: CATTPRIMNTEAFF.

The chain combines TRBV7-9 with TRBJ2-7; TRBD1 or TRBD2 may be the D gene (5 bases each). Trimming removed 5 bases at V and 3 bases at J, with 14 bases between. Germline V gives CDR1 SEHNR, CDR2 FQNEAQ (reference sequence). The CDR3 is 14 amino acids. The CDR3 DNA reads as TGTGCCAGCAGCCCGGGACCGGGGTACTACGAGCAGTACTTC. Amino acids: CASSPGPGYYEQYF. Full variable domain (missing parts from reference TRBV7-9 and TRBJ2-7): DTGVSQNPRHKITKRGQNVTFRCDPISEHNRLYWYRQTLGQGPEFLTYFQNEAQLEKSRLLSDRFSAERPKGSFSTLEIQRTEQGDSAMYLCASSPGPGYYEQYFGPGTRLTVT.

The V call is TRBV4-3, the J call TRBJ1-1, with a tentative D call TRBD1 (5 bases). CDR3 length equals 12 residues. The germline CDR1 and CDR2 sequences are LGHNA and YSLEER. The V end lost 4 bases, the J end lost 5 bases, and 8 bases lay between the germline ends. The CDR3 is CASSRQGTEAFF. CDR3 DNA: TGCGCCAGCAGCCGCCAGGGAACTGAAGCTTTCTTT.